Listed here are 9 T cell receptor beta chains from one sample, sequenced in a study of neoadjuvant anti-PD-1 for oral cavity cancer. Libraries were prepared by immunoSEQ multiplex PCR; TCRdb keeps only in-frame clonotypes and omits some of them. The sample includes fewer than 70,000 clones, around 85% of them seen just once. Sequenced here: PBMCs, sampled before nivolumab (anti-PD-1) treatment. These receptors all stem from a person aged 35 to 85 with oral cavity squamous cell carcinoma.

With respect to this clone: The junction departs from germline at one end; a sequencing error may be responsible. The V gene is TRBV6-1, the J gene TRBJ2-7; TRBD2 aligns across 9 bases. The CDR3 has 12 amino acids. Germline V gene lookup returns CDR1 MNHNS and CDR2 SASEGT. The CDR3: CASSEQGRTSDF. For the CDR3, the DNA is TGTGCCAGCAGTGAACAGGGACGGACTAGCGACTTC.

The CDR3 sequence is CASSPDRASTGELFF. The CDR3 DNA reads TGTGCCAGTAGTCCGGACAGGGCCAGCACCGGGGAGCTGTTTTTT. The rearrangement uses TRBV19 and TRBJ2-2; 8 bases agree with TRBD1. Germline-derived CDR1 and CDR2 are LNHDA and SQIVND (reference sequence). V was clipped by 5 bases and J by 4 bases; unmatched bases: 6. The CDR3 is 15 amino acids.

The J gene is TRBJ1-5, the V gene TRBV12-2; no DNA check was done on the table's D call, TRBD1. TRBV12-2 is reported as a pseudogene. The CDR3 consists of 14 residues. This chain's CDR3 is CASRSGTQNQPQHF. The CDR3 DNA reads as TGTGCAAGTCGGTCCGGGACACAAAATCAGCCCCAGCATTTT.

The chain is built from TRBV7-3 and TRBJ2-2; D might be TRBD2 (5 bases). Trimming stripped 4 bases from V and 3 bases from J, with 12 bases between. CDR3 length: 15 residues. Germline CDR1 SGHTA, CDR2 FQGTGA. In DNA, the CDR3 is TGTGCCAGCAGCTCCCGAGGGTCCTACACCGGGGAGCTGTTTTTT. Amino acid sequence: CASSSRGSYTGELFF.

J is TRBJ2-2 and V is TRBV10-1; 10 nucleotides line up with TRBD1. The J segment lost 6 bases and the V segment lost 0 bases, leaving 7 bases of the junction unmatched. Germline lookup yields CDR1 WNHNN and CDR2 SYGVQD (reference sequence). The CDR3 has 17 residues. The CDR3 is CASSESGTGVKAGELFF. CDR3 sequence (DNA): TGCGCCAGCAGTGAGTCCGGGACAGGGGTTAAAGCCGGGGAGCTGTTTTTT.

V usage is TRBV7-9 and J usage is TRBJ2-2; no reliable D call. V was shortened by 5 bases and J by 5 bases, with 9 bases between the two germline ends. Germline CDR1 reads SEHNR; CDR2 reads FQNEAQ (reference sequence). The CDR3 is 13 residues long. CDR3 residues: CASSHEETGELFF. For the CDR3, the DNA is TGTGCCAGCAGCCATGAAGAAACCGGGGAGCTGTTTTTT.

This chain links TRBV7-9 with TRBJ2-1; TRBD1 matches 9 bases. Trimming cost V 5 bases and J 3 bases; bases outside gene matches: 5. The CDR3 covers 15 residues. Germline assignment: CDR1 SEHNR and CDR2 FQNEAQ (reference sequence). The CDR3 reads CASSARDRDYNEQFF. For the CDR3, the DNA is TGTGCCAGCAGCGCCAGGGACAGGGACTACAATGAGCAGTTCTTC.

The V call is TRBV28, the J call TRBJ2-7; 8 positions match TRBD1. The germline V gene encodes CDR1 MDHEN and CDR2 SYDVKM. After removal of 11 bases from V and 4 bases from J, the junction contained 7 bases not matched to a gene. CDR3 length: 12 residues. CDR3 sequence reads: CAVRGRLYEQYF. CDR3 DNA sequence: TGTGCCGTCAGGGGGCGCTTATACGAGCAGTACTTC.

The rearrangement joins TRBV19 to TRBJ1-6; maybe TRBD1 (5 bases). Germline lookup yields CDR1 LNHDA and CDR2 SQIVND (reference sequence). Trimming took 7 bases from V and 5 from J, leaving 15 bases between them. The CDR3 has 15 amino acids. This chain's CDR3 is CASIARDRDNSPLHF. The DNA for the CDR3 is TGTGCCAGTATCGCCCGGGACCGGGATAATTCACCCCTCCACTTT.